Following are 28 T cell receptor beta chains from one sample sequenced in a study of CD8 T cells in ankylosing spondylitis. No antigen has been assigned to these receptors. One entry per CDR3 protein, called by TCRdb with MiXCR from the 5' RACE reads. The sample has a few hundred thousand distinct CDR3 sequences; 20% to 25% are singletons. Findings of the study overall: What seemed typical of ankylosing spondylitis blood was a TCR beta motif built from several highly homologous variants.

The sequenced sample was blood, either unsorted or a sorted T cell fraction (not recorded which). These receptors were obtained from a male donor with ankylosing spondylitis.

The rearrangement links TRBV12-3 or TRBV12-4 to TRBJ1-1; 9 bases are a match to TRBD1. The V segment lost 5 bases and the J segment 5 bases; nucleotides outside the gene matches: 6. The CDR3 length is 14 residues. CDR3 loop: CASSKYRGRTEAFF. CDR3 nucleotides: TGTGCCAGCAGTAAGTACAGGGGGCGAACTGAAGCTTTCTTT.

This clonotype has just one count. This chain joins TRBV5-1 and TRBJ2-2, with TRBD1 identical over 9 bases. With V trimmed by 4 bases and J by 6 bases, 7 bases remained unmatched. The germline V gene encodes CDR1 SGHRS and CDR2 YFSETQ. This CDR3 spans 15 amino acids. The CDR3 region has the DNA TGCGCCAGCAGCCGGGACAGGGAAGGGGCCGGGGAGCTGTTTTTT. Translated: CASSRDREGAGELFF.

This clonotype was picked up a small number of times. The chain has TRBV18 and TRBJ2-4; D is perhaps TRBD2 (6 bases). The length of the CDR3 is 14 residues. Trimming removed 3 bases at V and 7 bases at J, with 13 bases between. Germline loops: CDR1 KGHSH, CDR2 LQKENI. The CDR3 DNA reads as TGTGCCAGCTCACCGCGGGGCTTCGGGAACATTCAGTACTTC. It is translated as CASSPRGFGNIQYF.

This clonotype was counted many times. J is TRBJ2-7 and V is TRBV5-1; 7 bases map to TRBD2. Germline V lookup: CDR1 SGHRS, CDR2 YFSETQ. The CDR3 has 12 residues. The V gene end was trimmed by 3 bases and the J gene end by 6 bases; junction bases not matched to a gene: 3. Written as DNA, the CDR3 is TGCGCCAGCAGCTGGGGACTAAGCGAGCAGTACTTC. This encodes CASSWGLSEQYF.

The DNA for the CDR3 is TGTGCCTGGGCCCGACAGCGGGCCTCCTACGAGCAGTACTTC. Amino acid sequence: CAWARQRASYEQYF. The chain has TRBV30 and TRBJ2-7, with D possibly matching TRBD2 (6 bases). Trimming pared 5 bases from V and 0 bases from J, leaving 14 bases between. This CDR3 region has 14 residues. CDR1 is GTSNPN and CDR2 is SVGIG in the germline V gene (reference sequence). Full variable domain (missing parts from reference TRBV30 and TRBJ2-7): SQTIHQWPATLVQPVGSPLSLECTVEGTSNPNLYWYRQAAGRGLQLLFYSVGIGQISSEVPQNLSASRPQDRQFILSSKKLLLSDSGFYLCAWARQRASYEQYFGPGTRLTVT.

The chain combines TRBV5-1 with TRBJ1-2; D remains unclear. The CDR3 is 19 amino acids. Trimming stripped 4 bases from V and 4 bases from J, with 29 bases between. Germline loops: CDR1 SGHRS, CDR2 YFSETQ. The CDR3: CASSRLSYGNRVVGYGYTF. The CDR3 nucleotides read TGCGCCAGCAGCCGACTCTCGTACGGGAATCGCGTAGTTGGCTATGGCTACACCTTC. Based on the CDR3 plus reference TRBV5-1 and TRBJ1-2, the full variable domain is KAGVTQTPRYLIKTRGQQVTLSCSPISGHRSVSWYQQTPGQGLQFLFEYFSETQRNKGNFPGRFSGRQFSNSRSEMNVSTLELGDSALYLCASSRLSYGNRVVGYGYTFGSGTRLTVV.

This rearrangement joins TRBV2 to TRBJ2-4; D is undetermined. CDR3 length: 14 amino acids. Trimming removed 3 bases at V and 3 bases at J, with 9 bases between. Germline V gene lookup returns CDR1 SNHLY and CDR2 FYNNEI. The CDR3 nucleotides read TGTGCCAGCAGTGACCCAAAGAGCAAAAACATTCAGTACTTC. It translates to CASSDPKSKNIQYF.

The J gene is TRBJ1-4, the V gene TRBV12-3 or TRBV12-4, with D maybe TRBD1 (6 bases). Between the trimmed V and J ends, which lost 6 bases and 4 bases, there was a span of 12 bases. The CDR3 spans 14 residues. The CDR3 sequence is CASRGGYGNEKLFF. The CDR3, as DNA: TGTGCCAGCAGAGGGGGTTATGGTAATGAAAAACTGTTTTTT.

The J gene is TRBJ1-4, the V gene TRBV20-1; possibly TRBD1 for D (5 bases). Germline V CDR1 and CDR2: DFQATT, SNEGSKA (reference sequence). The CDR3 has 16 amino acids. Trimming removed 0 bases from V and 8 bases from J, with 19 bases in between. The CDR3 DNA follows: TGCAGTGCTAGAGATCGGCTGGGGGTTACAGGCGAAAAACTGTTTTTT. Encoded protein: CSARDRLGVTGEKLFF.

This clonotype was picked up a small number of times. V is TRBV14 and J is TRBJ2-7; 13 bases line up with TRBD2. The CDR3 spans 16 residues. In germline, CDR1 is SGHDN, CDR2 FVKESK. The junction had 7 bases not matched to a gene; V was cut back by 3 bases and J by 5 bases. CDR3 sequence reads: CASSHRGLAGSDEQYF. In DNA form, the CDR3 reads TGTGCCAGCAGCCACCGGGGACTAGCGGGATCAGACGAGCAGTACTTC.

The rearrangement joins TRBV5-1 to TRBJ2-6; D remains ambiguous. Trimming shortened V by 1 base and J by 0 bases, and 5 bases separated the two germline ends. CDR1 is SGHRS and CDR2 is YFSETQ in the germline V gene. This CDR3 is 15 amino acids long. The CDR3 DNA is TGCGCCAGCAGCTTGCCCAGCTCTGGGGCCAACGTCCTGACTTTC. As protein: CASSLPSSGANVLTF.

This chain uses TRBV6-1 with TRBJ1-1; no clear D gene. The CDR3 is 13 residues long. V gave up 6 bases and J gave up 3 bases, with 11 bases separating them. Germline V CDR1 and CDR2: MNHNS, SASEGT. In DNA, the CDR3 is TGTGCCAGCAGGCGAGGGAGACACACTGAAGCTTTCTTT. Translated: CASRRGRHTEAFF.

This clonotype is a singleton in its sample. The gene calls are TRBV20-1 and TRBJ2-7, with D perhaps TRBD1 (6 bases). Germline CDR1 and CDR2: DFQATT and SNEGSKA (reference sequence). V lost 3 bases and J lost 4, with 16 bases in between. This CDR3 is built from 14 residues. The CDR3, as DNA: TGCAGTGCTAGGCGGCAGGGGCAGGCATACGAGCAGTACTTC. It codes for CSARRQGQAYEQYF.

This clonotype was counted ten times or more. V is TRBV12-3 or TRBV12-4 and J is TRBJ1-6, with 7 positions matching TRBD1. This CDR3 has 15 amino acids. The trim removed 5 bases at V and 9 bases at J, leaving 10 bases unmatched. Here the CDR3 reads CASSTTSGGISPLHF. CDR3 bases: TGTGCCAGCAGTACCACCTCAGGGGGGATTTCACCCCTCCACTTT.

The chain couples TRBV20-1 to TRBJ1-2, with unresolved D. CDR3 length equals 13 residues. With 3 bases removed from V and 7 bases from J, the gap between germline ends came to 15 bases. The V gene's germline CDR1 is DFQATT and CDR2 SNEGSKA (reference sequence). The CDR3 DNA reads as TGCAGTGCTAGTGAGACGGCGGTCCGTGGCTACACCTTC. Protein product: CSASETAVRGYTF.

This clonotype came up a few times. The J gene is TRBJ2-1, the V gene TRBV5-1; 8 bases fit TRBD1. The CDR3 loop spans 16 amino acids. In germline, CDR1 is SGHRS, CDR2 YFSETQ. Germline trimming cut 0 bases from V and 1 base from J; bases unmatched to any gene: 3. This CDR3 is CASSLGWTGSYNEQFF. DNA for the CDR3: TGCGCCAGCAGCTTGGGTTGGACAGGGTCCTACAATGAGCAGTTCTTC. The full variable domain, its missing parts supplied by reference TRBV5-1 and TRBJ2-1, is KAGVTQTPRYLIKTRGQQVTLSCSPISGHRSVSWYQQTPGQGLQFLFEYFSETQRNKGNFPGRFSGRQFSNSRSEMNVSTLELGDSALYLCASSLGWTGSYNEQFFGPGTRLTVL.

This clonotype was observed a few times. V usage is TRBV2 and J usage is TRBJ1-2; TRBD1 matches 9 bases. With V trimmed by 6 bases and J by 3 bases, 11 bases remained unmatched. The CDR3 has 16 residues. Germline V lookup: CDR1 SNHLY, CDR2 FYNNEI. The chain's CDR3 is CASSDNSGQGYYGYTF. DNA of the CDR3: TGTGCCAGCAGCGACAATTCGGGACAGGGTTACTATGGCTACACCTTC.

This clonotype was found a few times. V gene TRBV12-3 or TRBV12-4 combines with J gene TRBJ1-1, with D unresolved. Trimming took 7 bases from V and 6 from J, leaving 15 bases between them. CDR3 length: 13 residues. CDR3 in amino acids: CASIRTVRAEAFF. Written as DNA, the CDR3 is TGTGCCAGCATCCGTACAGTACGCGCTGAAGCTTTCTTT.

There are a few counts of this clonotype. J is TRBJ2-5 and V is TRBV29-1; D unresolved. The CDR3 length is 11 residues. Trimming left V 5 bases short and J 2 bases short, with 6 bases between. In germline, CDR1 is SQVTM, CDR2 ANQGSEA. The CDR3 nucleotides read TGCAGCGTTCTAATACAAGAGACCCAGTACTTC. Translating gives CSVLIQETQYF. The full variable domain, with the rest looked up from reference TRBV29-1 and TRBJ2-5, is SAVISQKPSRDICQRGTSLTIQCQVDSQVTMMFWYRQQPGQSLTLIATANQGSEATYESGFVIDKFPISRPNLTFSTLTVSNMSPEDSSIYLCSVLIQETQYFGPGTRLLVL.

The V call is TRBV7-3, the J call TRBJ2-2, with 8 bases lining up with TRBD2. CDR3 size: 15 residues. V lost 4 bases, J lost 7 bases, and 8 bases stayed unmatched. From germline, CDR1 is SGHTA and CDR2 FQGTGA. The CDR3 nucleotides are TGTGCCAGCAGCTCACTAGCGGTACCGGGCGGGGAGCTGTTTTTT. Its protein is CASSSLAVPGGELFF.

The gene calls are TRBV11-1 and TRBJ1-5; 11 nucleotides line up with TRBD1. The CDR3 spans 18 residues. J gave up 0 bases and V 4 bases, and 8 bases lay outside the gene matches. From germline, CDR1 is SGHAT and CDR2 FQDESV (reference sequence). The DNA for the CDR3 is TGTGCCAGCAGCTACTACCGGACAGGGGGCGATAGCAATCAGCCCCAGCATTTT. Its protein product is CASSYYRTGGDSNQPQHF.

This clonotype was counted ten times or more. This CDR3 is CASRFQPGVSSYEQYF. In DNA, the CDR3 is TGTGCCAGCAGGTTCCAACCGGGAGTATCATCCTACGAGCAGTACTTC. The rearrangement uses TRBV28 and TRBJ2-7; D is perhaps TRBD2 (6 bases). CDR1 and CDR2 from the germline V gene are MDHEN and SYDVKM. The CDR3 has 16 residues. V was shortened by 6 bases and J by 1 base, with 19 bases between the two germline ends.

This clonotype was observed a handful of times. The chain combines TRBV29-1 with TRBJ2-7, with 9 bases aligning to TRBD2. V shed 3 bases and J 6 bases; nucleotides not matched to a gene: 9. CDR3 length equals 14 residues. Germline loops: CDR1 SQVTM, CDR2 ANQGSEA. The CDR3 loop is CSVDLGGRVSEQYF. CDR3 in DNA: TGCAGCGTTGACCTTGGCGGGAGGGTTTCCGAGCAGTACTTC.

The V and J genes are TRBV7-3 and TRBJ2-1; TRBD2 might be the D (5 bases). V lost 8 bases and J lost 8, with 19 bases in between. Germline V gene sequence: CDR1 SGHTA, CDR2 FQGTGA. This CDR3 has 14 amino acids. The DNA for the CDR3 is TGTGCCAGCGCGGCTCGGGGAGTTGAGGATGAGCAGTTCTTC. Translating gives CASAARGVEDEQFF.

The chain recombines TRBV10-2 with TRBJ2-2; tentative D call: TRBD2 (5 bases). The CDR3 is 13 residues long. V lost 6 bases, J lost 6 bases, and 11 bases lay in between. Looked up from germline, CDR1 is WSHSY and CDR2 is SAAADI. The DNA of the CDR3 is TGCGCCAGCAGCGGGAACGGGGCCGGGGAGCTGTTTTTT. Translating gives CASSGNGAGELFF.

The sample holds a few counts of this clonotype. The J gene is TRBJ1-2, the V gene TRBV6-1; no firm D call. Trimming pared 2 bases from V and 10 bases from J, leaving 11 bases between. CDR1 MNHNS and CDR2 SASEGT come from the germline V gene. This CDR3 is 12 amino acids long. This CDR3 is CASSESRGLYTF. The CDR3 DNA reads TGTGCCAGCAGTGAAAGCCGGGGTCTCTACACCTTC.

This clonotype has only a few counts. The rearrangement uses TRBV6-2 or TRBV6-3 and TRBJ2-7; possibly TRBD2 for D (6 bases). Trimming took off 2 bases at V and 10 bases at J, with 15 bases between the two ends. The germline V gene encodes CDR1 MNHEY and CDR2 SVGEGT. The CDR3 is 13 residues long. This CDR3 is CASSYRRDADQYF. CDR3 DNA: TGTGCCAGCAGTTACAGGAGGGACGCGGACCAGTACTTC.

This clonotype appeared a single time. The chain employs TRBV13 and TRBJ2-7, with 9 bases that match TRBD2. The J segment lost 3 bases and the V segment lost 5 bases, leaving 5 bases of the junction unmatched. Looked up from germline, CDR1 is PRHDT and CDR2 is FYEKMQ (reference sequence). The CDR3 has 14 residues. The CDR3 DNA reads TGTGCCAGCAGCGGGACTAGCCGGATCTACGAGCAGTACTTC. Amino acid sequence: CASSGTSRIYEQYF.